These 9 T cell receptor beta chains were sequenced from one sample in a study of long-term antiretroviral therapy in people with HIV. They ran version v3.0 of the immunoSEQ assay at survey level. Profiled with immunoSEQ multiplex PCR; TCRdb holds only in-frame clones, not every one. The sample yields 15,000 to 20,000 clones, about nine tenths seen once. The sequencing here drew on unsorted PBMCs, taken 0.6 years after starting antiretroviral therapy. These receptors came from a woman in her forties with HIV.

Only one count was recorded for this clone. V usage is TRBV19 and J usage is TRBJ2-7; 9 positions match TRBD2. This CDR3 region has 14 residues. CDR1 and CDR2 (germline): LNHDA, SQIVND (reference sequence). V lost 4 bases, J lost 3 bases, and 4 bases stayed unmatched. The CDR3: CASSTRGGGYEQYF. CDR3 bases: TGTGCCAGTAGTACCCGCGGGGGGGGCTACGAGCAGTACTTC.

The chain couples TRBV7-8 to TRBJ2-7; D not resolved. CDR3 length equals 11 residues. The V gene lost 5 bases and the J gene lost 4 bases, with 6 bases spanning the gap. Germline-derived CDR1 and CDR2 are SGHVS and FQNEAQ. The CDR3 protein is CASSTDYEQYF. In nucleotides, the CDR3 is TGTGCCAGCAGCACCGATTACGAGCAGTACTTC.

This chain links TRBV5-1 with TRBJ1-4; weak D call: TRBD1 (5 bases). Trimming took off 2 bases at V and 7 bases at J, with 9 bases between the two ends. This CDR3 contains 13 residues. Germline values: CDR1 SGHRS, CDR2 YFSETQ. In DNA, the CDR3 is TGCGCCAGCAGCTTAGGGCAGGGTGAAAAACTGTTTTTT. It is translated as CASSLGQGEKLFF.

This chain connects TRBV10-3 to TRBJ1-2, with a possible D match to TRBD1 (6 bases). The length of the CDR3 is 16 residues. Trimming removed 4 bases from V and 1 base from J, with 16 bases in between. Germline V lookup: CDR1 ENHRY, CDR2 SYGVKD. CDR3 loop: CAISVLGQALNYGYTF. DNA of the CDR3: TGTGCCATCAGTGTACTGGGACAAGCACTTAACTATGGCTACACCTTC.

The chain is built from TRBV7-9 and TRBJ1-1; D may be TRBD1 (5 bases). Germline V gives CDR1 SEHNR, CDR2 FQNEAQ (reference sequence). The CDR3 extends over 14 amino acids. The V gene lost 4 bases and the J gene lost 1 base, with 10 bases spanning the gap. CDR3 residues: CASSSLRGNTEAFF. The CDR3, as DNA: TGTGCCAGCAGCTCGTTGAGGGGGAACACTGAAGCTTTCTTT.

This clone was picked up one time. This rearrangement joins TRBV19 to TRBJ1-5, with D hard to call. Between the trimmed V and J ends, which lost 2 bases and 3 bases, there was a span of 5 bases. This CDR3 contains 13 residues. CDR1 and CDR2 (germline): LNHDA, SQIVND (reference sequence). As DNA, the CDR3 is TGTGCCAGTAGTATACAGGACAATCAGCCCCAGCATTTT. Translation: CASSIQDNQPQHF.

The chain couples TRBV2 to TRBJ2-2; unclear D gene. With 2 bases removed from V and 6 bases from J, the gap between germline ends came to 13 bases. Germline V CDR1 and CDR2: SNHLY, FYNNEI. The CDR3 is 15 amino acids. CDR3 residues: CASSEKQRVAGELFF. DNA for the CDR3: TGTGCCAGCAGTGAAAAACAGCGTGTGGCCGGGGAGCTGTTTTTT.

Only one count was recorded for this clone. The chain uses TRBV19 and TRBJ2-2; D tentatively reads TRBD1 or TRBD2 (5 bases each). CDR3 length equals 17 residues. CDR1 is LNHDA and CDR2 is SQIVND in the germline V gene (reference sequence). V lost 1 base to trimming and J lost 5 bases, with 17 bases between them. The CDR3 DNA reads as TGTGCCAGTAGTATAGCGCGTGTTGGGACCCTAACCGGGGAGCTGTTTTTT. Amino acids: CASSIARVGTLTGELFF.

V usage is TRBV25-1 and J usage is TRBJ2-5; tentative D call: TRBD2 (5 bases). This CDR3 region has 17 residues. Trimming took off 5 bases at V and 2 bases at J, with 21 bases between the two ends. CDR1 MGHDK and CDR2 SYGVNS come from the germline V gene. The CDR3 DNA reads TGTGCCAGCAGTACCCCCCGGGCGGGTGCCGTTCAAGAGACCCAGTACTTC. The encoded protein is CASSTPRAGAVQETQYF.